This record covers a single T cell receptor (beta chain). In its sample, this clonotype was seen a few times. Its antigen is not yet known. Base qualities are not provided; no much larger clone lies one nucleotide away. Separate amplification of TCR alpha and beta chain libraries was performed from the second PCR step onward. CMV status of each donor was established by measuring IFNgamma production from CD4+ T cells after fresh PBMCs were stimulated overnight with CMV viral lysate. CD4 T cells were positively selected using Miltenyi beads, after which CD8 T cells were positively selected from the CD4-negative fraction. Cells stained for CD3, CD4, CD8, CD45RA, CD27 and a live/dead dye were sorted on a BD Aria II into four subsets by CD45RA and CD27. A few healthy volunteers provided blood, and each donor's sample was split into CD4 and CD8 T cells and then further divided into four differentiation subsets. Approximately 0.13 L of peripheral blood was drawn per donor, and PBMC were isolated by Ficoll-Paque PLUS density-gradient centrifugation. The sorted cells were lysed in RLT buffer, after which RNA was extracted using a Qiagen RNeasy kit and kept at -80 degrees C.

The data belong to a study of naive and memory T cell subsets (TCRdb year 2017). Looking at the study overall: An open-source, UMI-based TCR alpha and beta sequencing pipeline was applied to sorted naive and memory peripheral blood T cell subsets. Complete agreement was observed between the functional CMV T cell responses and the IgG serology results. RNA was DNase-treated and reverse transcribed with TCR constant-region primers, mostly using SuperScript III. Study-wide conclusions, independent of this receptor: The abundance of TCRs followed a power law with an exponent that differed between naive and memory subsets yet stayed consistent across the three individuals. Single alpha or beta chain sequences, rather than paired alpha/beta receptors, were used to define clonotypes. RNA-based TCR counts may be influenced by expression changes linked to T cell activation and differentiation. In both CD4 and CD8 cells, going from naive through CM, EM and EMRA, the Gini index went up while Shannon and inverse Simpson diversity went down. The repertoire findings for the naive and memory subsets could not be validated, as no ground truth was available. After error correction, only a single occurrence was seen for over 85% of naive TCR sequences, so much steeper abundance distributions were produced than in memory subsets.

Library method: UMI-ligation and nested PCR. The beta constant-region primer consisted of an equimolar mixture of two oligonucleotides that together covered TRBC1 and TRBC2. Four rounds of PCR were used to amplify ligated cDNA, with nested alpha and beta constant-region primers being used together with the SP2 primer. A single-stranded oligonucleotide containing the SP2 primer and a 12-nucleotide UMI was joined to the 3' end of the cDNA by T4 RNA ligase 1. Incubation of the ligation reaction was carried out at 16 degrees C for roughly 18-24 hours. To avoid over-amplification, PCR2 was usually performed as a SYBR Green qPCR and halted once a predetermined threshold was reached. All purifications after the first were performed with Agencourt AMPure XP magnetic beads. Library amounts were measured by Qubit and library quality was assessed on a TapeStation, where the main peak was expected at around 650 bp. Pooled libraries were sequenced on an Illumina MiSeq using v2 2x251 paired-end kits, and typically roughly 0.9-2.2 million reads were obtained per sample. Each sample's library went into the pool at approximately 4.2 nM, and roughly 5-7.5% PhiX was added to help with cluster recognition. The authors' analysis ran thus. Using tag matching that tolerated one base-pair mismatch, Decombinator assigned V and J genes to FASTQ reads that had been processed by Demultiplexor. UMIs were used by Collapsinator to correct both sequencing errors and frequency errors arising from PCR heterogeneity. CDR3Translator translated TCRs and extracted CDR3s from the conserved cysteine to the FGXG phenylalanine, flagging non-productive sequences. Repertoires were subsampled to equal numbers of UMI-defined TCRs before Gini, Shannon entropy and inverse Simpson indices were calculated. Within the linear range, a power law was fitted by maximum likelihood to the distributions of clonotype abundance. For one naive CD8 sample, the pipeline and MIGEC produced similar UMI counts, unique TCR numbers and clonal distributions. The repertoires were searched for roughly 7,000 CMV-associated CDR3 sequences that had been compiled from VDJdb and a published dataset. TCRdb took the public reads, trimmed them with fastp at Q25, ran MiXCR for clone calling and kept in-frame beta chains. Here each entry gathers all rows of one CDR3 protein and keeps the most common genes and DNA. For this entry, the V and J calls and clone size follow TCRdb and not the study's own pipeline. This sample holds tens of thousands of distinct CDR3 sequences; about 10% were observed only once. About 20% of the sample is taken by the ten largest.

Via the germline V gene, CDR1 is SGHTA and CDR2 FQGTGA. Reading from cysteine to phenylalanine, the CDR3 counts 17 amino acids. Only the CDR3 DNA is retained, 51 bases long and in frame from the first base. V ends up 1 base short and J 5 bases short, with an unmatched junction base count of 4. The sequence was collected from a human donor in good health. Sequenced input: central memory CD8+ T cells from blood. Reading the label with the study, this specimen's cell subset or site is: central memory, CD45RA- CD27+. This sequence uses TRBV7-3 and TRBJ2-1; TRBD2 matches 14 bases in the middle. The CDR3 reads as follows: CASSLRGLAGVDNEQFF. The DNA sequence follows: TGTGCCAGCAGCTTAAGGGGACTAGCGGGAGTCGACAATGAGCAGTTCTTC.